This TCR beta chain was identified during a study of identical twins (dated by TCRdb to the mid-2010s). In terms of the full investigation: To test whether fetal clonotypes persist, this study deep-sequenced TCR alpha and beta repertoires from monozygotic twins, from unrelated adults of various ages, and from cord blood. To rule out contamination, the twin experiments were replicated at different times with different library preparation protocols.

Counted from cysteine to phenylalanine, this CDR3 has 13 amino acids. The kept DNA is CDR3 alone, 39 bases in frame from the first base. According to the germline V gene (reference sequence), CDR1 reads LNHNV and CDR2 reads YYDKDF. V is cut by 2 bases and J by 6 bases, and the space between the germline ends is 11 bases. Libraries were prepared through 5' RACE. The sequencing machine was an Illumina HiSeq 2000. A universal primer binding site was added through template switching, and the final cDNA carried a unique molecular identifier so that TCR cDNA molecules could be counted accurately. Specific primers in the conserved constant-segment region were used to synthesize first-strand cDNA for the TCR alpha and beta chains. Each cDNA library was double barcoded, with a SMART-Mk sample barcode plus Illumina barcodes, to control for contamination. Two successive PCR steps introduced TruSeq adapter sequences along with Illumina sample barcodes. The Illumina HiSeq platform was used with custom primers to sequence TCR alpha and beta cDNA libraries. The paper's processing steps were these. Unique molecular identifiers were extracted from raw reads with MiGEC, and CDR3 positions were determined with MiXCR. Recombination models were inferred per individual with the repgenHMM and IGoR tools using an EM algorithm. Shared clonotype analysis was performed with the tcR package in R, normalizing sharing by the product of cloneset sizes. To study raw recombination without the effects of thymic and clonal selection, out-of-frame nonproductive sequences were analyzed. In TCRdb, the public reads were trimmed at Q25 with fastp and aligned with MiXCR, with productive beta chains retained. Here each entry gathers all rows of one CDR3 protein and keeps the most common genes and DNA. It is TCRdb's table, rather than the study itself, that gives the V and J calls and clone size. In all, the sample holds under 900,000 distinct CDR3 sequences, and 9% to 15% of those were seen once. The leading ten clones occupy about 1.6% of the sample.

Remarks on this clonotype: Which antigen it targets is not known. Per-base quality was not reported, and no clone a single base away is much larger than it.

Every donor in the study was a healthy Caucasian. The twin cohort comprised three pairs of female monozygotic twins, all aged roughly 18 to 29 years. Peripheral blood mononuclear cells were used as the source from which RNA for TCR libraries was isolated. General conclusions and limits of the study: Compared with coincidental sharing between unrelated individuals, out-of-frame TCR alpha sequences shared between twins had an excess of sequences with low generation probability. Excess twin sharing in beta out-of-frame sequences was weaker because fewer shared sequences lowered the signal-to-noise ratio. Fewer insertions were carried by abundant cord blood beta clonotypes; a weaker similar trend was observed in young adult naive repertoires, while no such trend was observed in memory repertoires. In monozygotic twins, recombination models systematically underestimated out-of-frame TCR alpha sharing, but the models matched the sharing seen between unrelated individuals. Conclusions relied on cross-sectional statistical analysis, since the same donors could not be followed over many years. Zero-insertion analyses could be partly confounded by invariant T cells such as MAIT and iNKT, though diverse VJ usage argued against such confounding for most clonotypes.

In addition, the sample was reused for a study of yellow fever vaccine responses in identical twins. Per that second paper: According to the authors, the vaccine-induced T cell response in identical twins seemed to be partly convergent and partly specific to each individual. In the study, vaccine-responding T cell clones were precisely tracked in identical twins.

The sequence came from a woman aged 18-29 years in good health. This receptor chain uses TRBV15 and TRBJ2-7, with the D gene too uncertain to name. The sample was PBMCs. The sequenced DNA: TGTGCCACCAGCAGACTGGGCTCGAGCGAGCAGTACTTC. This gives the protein CATSRLGSSEQYF. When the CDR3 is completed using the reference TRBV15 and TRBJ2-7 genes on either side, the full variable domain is DAMVIQNPRYQVTQFGKPVTLSCSQTLNHNVMYWYQQKSSQAPKLLFHYYDKDFNNEADTPDNFQSRRPNTSFCFLDIRSPGLGDTAMYLCATSRLGSSEQYFGPGTRLTVT.